A single sample is the source of the 9 T cell receptor beta chains below, sequenced in a study of OX40 agonist ivuxolimab in advanced cancers. Method: immunoSEQ multiplex PCR; TCRdb's copy keeps in-frame clones and lacks some. This table has some 60,000 clones, about 88% appearing once. This specimen was CD4+ or CD8+ T cells sorted from blood, taken in a trial of the OX40 agonist ivuxolimab. The source is an adult with an advanced solid tumor such as melanoma, head and neck, liver or kidney cancer.

V usage is TRBV10-3 and J usage is TRBJ1-1, with D perhaps matching TRBD1 (6 bases). The germline V gene encodes CDR1 ENHRY and CDR2 SYGVKD. With 9 bases removed from V and 0 bases from J, the gap between germline ends came to 17 bases. The CDR3 covers 15 residues. The CDR3 bases are TGTGCCATAAAGGGGGGCAGCTTCATGAACACTGAAGCTTTCTTT. As protein: CAIKGGSFMNTEAFF.

J is TRBJ2-7 and V is TRBV4-1, with D uncertain. V was shortened by 4 bases and J by 3 bases, with 25 bases between the two germline ends. Per germline, CDR1 MGHRA and CDR2 YSYEKL. There are 18 residues in the CDR3. The CDR3 region has the DNA TGCGCCAGCAGCCCCCTCGGAAGCACGGTTCCCAACCACTACGAGCAGTACTTC. Encoded protein: CASSPLGSTVPNHYEQYF.

The V gene is TRBV6-6, the J gene TRBJ2-7; 9 bases map to TRBD2. This CDR3 is 16 amino acids long. The junction had 9 bases not matched to a gene; V was cut back by 6 bases and J by 0 bases. Germline CDR1 is MNHNY and CDR2 is SVGAGI (reference sequence). The DNA of the CDR3 is TGTGCCAGCAGGGGTAGCGGGGGCCCGAGCTCCTACGAGCAGTACTTC. Encoded protein: CASRGSGGPSSYEQYF.

The chain joins TRBV14 to TRBJ2-7, with D perhaps given as TRBD1 or TRBD2 (5 bases each). Trimming left V 1 base short and J 1 base short, with 5 bases between. CDR1 and CDR2 (germline): SGHDN, FVKESK. The CDR3 has 13 residues. This CDR3 reads CASSQGGSYEQYF. In DNA, the CDR3 is TGTGCCAGCAGCCAAGGGGGGTCCTACGAGCAGTACTTC.

The rearrangement joins TRBV5-1 to TRBJ2-2; D is perhaps TRBD1 (5 bases). The CDR3 contains 13 residues. Trimming removed 2 bases from V and 5 bases from J, with 7 bases in between. Germline V gene data show CDR1 as SGHRS and CDR2 as YFSETQ. This CDR3 reads CASSFKGTGELFF. CDR3 sequence (DNA): TGCGCCAGCAGCTTTAAGGGGACCGGGGAGCTGTTTTTT.

The J gene is TRBJ1-6, the V gene TRBV27, with D unresolved. V was cut by 4 bases and J by 9 bases, with 13 bases left in between. CDR1 MNHEY and CDR2 SMNVEV come from the germline V gene (reference sequence). The length of the CDR3 is 14 residues. The CDR3 region is CASSSPNLGSPLHF. The CDR3 DNA is TGTGCCAGCAGTTCGCCAAACCTGGGTTCACCCCTCCACTTT.

The gene calls are TRBV9 and TRBJ1-2; 9 bases line up with TRBD1. From germline, CDR1 is SGDLS and CDR2 YYNGEE. Trimming took 0 bases from V and 0 from J; bases not matched to a gene: 3. The CDR3 spans 16 residues. In DNA, the CDR3 is TGTGCCAGCAGCGTAGGAGGGACAGGGTCTAACTATGGCTACACCTTC. It is translated as CASSVGGTGSNYGYTF.

This clone has just one count. The V call is TRBV5-1, the J call TRBJ2-3; 8 positions match TRBD2. Germline-derived CDR1 and CDR2 are SGHRS and YFSETQ. The V gene end was trimmed by 4 bases and the J gene end by 4 bases; junction bases not matched to a gene: 5. The length of the CDR3 is 14 residues. The DNA of the CDR3 is TGCGCCAGCAGCATACCGGGACTAGCAGATACGCAGTATTTT. As protein: CASSIPGLADTQYF.

This rearrangement joins TRBV7-2 to TRBJ1-2; TRBD1 matches 7 bases. Trimming at V came to 7 bases and at J to 0 bases, leaving 17 bases not matched to a gene. Per the germline V gene, CDR1 is SGHTA and CDR2 is FQGNSA. The CDR3 is 18 amino acids. CDR3 in DNA: TGTGCCAGCACCCTAGGAGGGGGCGAAAACGGGGCTAACTATGGCTACACCTTC. Its protein product is CASTLGGGENGANYGYTF.